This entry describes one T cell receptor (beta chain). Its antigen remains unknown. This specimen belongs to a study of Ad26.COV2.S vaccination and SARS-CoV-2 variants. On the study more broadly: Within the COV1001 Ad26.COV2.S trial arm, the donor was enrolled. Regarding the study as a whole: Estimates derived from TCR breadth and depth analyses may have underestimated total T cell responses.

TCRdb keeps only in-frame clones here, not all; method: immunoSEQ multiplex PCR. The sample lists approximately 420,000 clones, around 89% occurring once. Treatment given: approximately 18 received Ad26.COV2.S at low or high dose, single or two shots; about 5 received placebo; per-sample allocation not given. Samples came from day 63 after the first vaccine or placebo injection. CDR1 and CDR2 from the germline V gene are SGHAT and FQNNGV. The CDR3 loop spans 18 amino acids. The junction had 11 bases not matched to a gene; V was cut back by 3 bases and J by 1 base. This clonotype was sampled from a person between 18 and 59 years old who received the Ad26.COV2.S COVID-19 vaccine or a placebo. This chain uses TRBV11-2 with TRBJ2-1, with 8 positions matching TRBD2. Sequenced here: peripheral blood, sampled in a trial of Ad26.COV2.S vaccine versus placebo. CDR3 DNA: TGTGCCAGCAGCTTTAAAGTAGAACGGGGGGGTTCCTACAATGAGCAGTTCTTC. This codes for CASSFKVERGGSYNEQFF.